What follows is one T cell receptor beta chain and its context. A multiplex PCR was run with 60 Vbeta primers and 13 Jbeta primers. Data came from immunoSEQ multiplex PCR; TCRdb stores just in-frame clones and leaves some out. Seen here are fewer than 150,000 clones, approximately 80% observed once, and the top ten hold less than 3%. These data come from a study of cytomegalovirus exposure and HLA in healthy donors. The germline V gene encodes CDR1 MNHEY and CDR2 SMNVEV (reference sequence). The V gene end was trimmed by 6 bases and the J gene end by 4 bases; junction bases not matched to a gene: 8. This CDR3 comprises 16 residues.

This TCR was recovered from a woman between 35 and 50 years old in good health and CMV-seropositive. Sequencing was performed on PBMCs. This rearrangement joins TRBV27 to TRBJ2-5; 13 nucleotides agree with TRBD2. CDR3 residues: CASSPGLAGIVETQYF. For the CDR3, the DNA is TGTGCCAGCAGCCCGGGACTAGCGGGGATCGTAGAGACCCAGTACTTC.